The source of this TCR beta chain is a study of T cell repertoires in ileal Crohn's disease. Study at large: At surgery, 30% to 35% of patients smoked, with median disease duration roughly 8.3 years. Operated complications were stricturing disease (approximately 60%) and penetrating disease (39%). General study results and limits: Endoscopic recurrence occurred in every patient whose clonality exceeded 26.8%.

In this sample, this clone is medium-sized. Its antigen is unidentified. Libraries were prepared by immunoSEQ multiplex PCR; TCRdb keeps only in-frame clonotypes and omits some of them. The sample shows around 33,000 clones, roughly 78% of them seen only once. Patients were adults with ileal or ileocolonic Crohn's disease needing resection. The clonotype comes from an adult with Crohn's disease. The sequenced sample consisted of ileal tissue.

The DNA for the CDR3 is TGTGCCAGCAGCTTAGCACTCACCTACGAGCAGTACTTC. Translation gives CASSLALTYEQYF. This chain joins TRBV11-2 and TRBJ2-7; no reliable D call. Between the trimmed V and J ends, which lost 1 base and 2 bases, there was a span of 6 bases. Germline V CDR1 and CDR2: SGHAT, FQNNGV. This CDR3 is built from 13 residues.